These 17 T cell receptor beta chains came from one sample sequenced in a study of spatial heterogeneity in lung cancer. General observations from the study: How many expanded intratumoral alpha and beta TCRs were present tracked the tumor mutation count, which was a count of nonsynonymous mutations.

Their target antigens are unknown. Time point reported: sample taken at primary tumor resection. TCRdb reprocessed the 5' RACE reads via MiXCR and lists one record per CDR3 protein. The sample consists of about 3,000 distinct CDR3 sequences, roughly a sixth of them appearing once. Source: lung tumor tissue, taken at surgery. Receptors were obtained from a male donor with early-stage non-small cell lung cancer.

This clonotype is classed as medium-sized. The chain uses TRBV7-3 and TRBJ2-2; a weak D match, TRBD1 (6 bases). Germline-derived CDR1 and CDR2 are SGHTA and FQGTGA. The CDR3 spans 16 residues. V lost 1 base and J lost 3, with 12 bases in between. CDR3 DNA sequence: TGTGCCAGCAGCTTAAATATGGGGGCGGACACCGGGGAGCTGTTTTTT. Its protein product is CASSLNMGADTGELFF.

This clonotype showed up just a few times. This chain uses TRBV20-1 with TRBJ1-1; D remains ambiguous. Trimming stripped 0 bases from V and 9 bases from J, with 11 bases between. Germline CDR1 is DFQATT and CDR2 is SNEGSKA (reference sequence). The CDR3 has 12 residues. The CDR3 sequence is CSARDWLSQAFF. CDR3 in DNA: TGCAGTGCTAGAGATTGGTTAAGCCAAGCTTTCTTT.

The CDR3: CSARPRQGLGEQYF. In nucleotides, the CDR3 is TGCAGTGCTAGACCGAGACAGGGTCTGGGCGAGCAGTACTTC. This sequence joins TRBV20-1 and TRBJ2-7, with TRBD1 matching over 7 bases. Germline V gene data show CDR1 as DFQATT and CDR2 as SNEGSKA (reference sequence). V shed 2 bases and J 6 bases; nucleotides not matched to a gene: 10. This CDR3 has 14 amino acids.

This chain connects TRBV20-1 to TRBJ2-7; 7 bases align to TRBD1. After removal of 6 bases from V and 3 bases from J, the junction contained 11 bases not matched to a gene. Germline V gene data show CDR1 as DFQATT and CDR2 as SNEGSKA (reference sequence). The CDR3 is 14 residues long. The CDR3 here is CSAAVTGKGYEQYF. CDR3 bases: TGCAGTGCCGCCGTGACAGGGAAGGGCTACGAGCAGTACTTC.

This clonotype was seen repeatedly, ten times or more. V is TRBV20-1 and J is TRBJ2-5, with 8 bases fitting TRBD2. Germline trimming cut 2 bases from V and 3 bases from J; bases unmatched to any gene: 5. Looked up from germline, CDR1 is DFQATT and CDR2 is SNEGSKA (reference sequence). The CDR3 extends over 14 amino acids. CDR3 sequence: CSARSGGDKETQYF. For the CDR3, the DNA is TGCAGTGCTAGAAGCGGGGGTGATAAAGAGACCCAGTACTTC.

V and J are TRBV10-3 and TRBJ1-5, with TRBD1 matching 9 bases. This CDR3 has 14 residues. The germline CDR1 and CDR2 sequences are ENHRY and SYGVKD. With V trimmed by 6 bases and J by 4 bases, 4 bases remained unmatched. The DNA of the CDR3 is TGTGCCATCAGCGGACAGGGGAATAATCAGCCCCAGCATTTT. This gives the protein CAISGQGNNQPQHF.

This clonotype was recorded at least ten times. V and J are TRBV28 and TRBJ2-7; weak D call: TRBD1 (6 bases). The CDR3 has 13 amino acids. With 4 bases removed from V and 1 base from J, the gap between germline ends came to 8 bases. Looked up from germline, CDR1 is MDHEN and CDR2 is SYDVKM. The CDR3 coding sequence is TGTGCCAGCAGTTCTGGACAGTCCTACGAGCAGTACTTC. It encodes CASSSGQSYEQYF.

The sample holds one count of this clonotype. For the CDR3, the DNA is TGCGCCAGCAGCCAGCGACTAGCGGTCACAGATACGCAGTATTTT. Translation: CASSQRLAVTDTQYF. V gene TRBV4-1 combines with J gene TRBJ2-3; 9 bases line up with TRBD2. With 3 bases clipped from V and 2 bases from J, the junction kept 3 bases outside the gene matches. Germline CDR1 MGHRA, CDR2 YSYEKL. The CDR3 loop spans 15 amino acids.

The V call is TRBV28, the J call TRBJ2-3; 9 nucleotides agree with TRBD2. CDR1 and CDR2 from the germline V gene are MDHEN and SYDVKM. V trimming: 5 bases; J trimming: 1 base; junction bases outside the gene matches: 7. This CDR3 region has 16 residues. The DNA for the CDR3 is TGTGCCAGCAGTCCGTGGGGACTAGCAGGCACAGATACGCAGTATTTT. This gives the protein CASSPWGLAGTDTQYF.

This clonotype was seen a few times. The CDR3 DNA reads as TGTGCCAGCAGCTCCCGAGGTAGCGGGGCCACAGATACGCAGTATTTT. Amino acids: CASSSRGSGATDTQYF. The chain employs TRBV5-4 and TRBJ2-3; 8 bases map to TRBD2. Looked up from germline, CDR1 is SGHNT and CDR2 is YYREEE (reference sequence). Germline trimming cut 3 bases from V and 2 bases from J; bases unmatched to any gene: 8. The CDR3 runs 16 residues.

This clonotype showed up many times. This chain joins TRBV7-2 and TRBJ2-3, with TRBD2 matching 10 bases. The CDR3 totals 15 residues. J gave up 4 bases and V 8 bases, and 9 bases lay outside the gene matches. Germline CDR1 and CDR2: SGHTA and FQGNSA. The CDR3 region is CASRRAGGPADTQYF. CDR3 sequence (DNA): TGTGCCAGCCGACGAGCGGGGGGGCCCGCAGATACGCAGTATTTT.

V is TRBV27 and J is TRBJ2-7; 7 nucleotides align to TRBD1. This CDR3 is 15 amino acids long. The ends lost 5 bases at V and 2 bases at J; junction bases unmatched: 9. From germline, CDR1 is MNHEY and CDR2 SMNVEV (reference sequence). This CDR3 reads CASSRTGQLPYEQYF. Here the CDR3 DNA reads TGTGCCAGCAGTAGGACGGGACAGCTTCCCTACGAGCAGTACTTC.

The table lists this clonotype with a few counts. The V and J genes are TRBV27 and TRBJ2-1, with 7 bases that match TRBD1. The V segment lost 4 bases and the J segment 4 bases; nucleotides outside the gene matches: 1. Germline V gives CDR1 MNHEY, CDR2 SMNVEV (reference sequence). The CDR3 covers 13 residues. CDR3 in DNA: TGTGCCAGCAGTTACAGGGGTTACAATGAGCAGTTCTTC. Amino acid sequence: CASSYRGYNEQFF.

This clonotype was recorded once. The V and J genes are TRBV10-1 and TRBJ2-3, with TRBD2 matching 13 bases. The CDR3 covers 12 residues. Germline V gives CDR1 WNHNN, CDR2 SYGVQD (reference sequence). The junction had 2 bases not matched to a gene; V was cut back by 8 bases and J by 9 bases. CDR3 DNA sequence: TGCGCCAGCGGGACTAGCGGGGACACGCAGTATTTT. Protein sequence: CASGTSGDTQYF.

This clonotype was counted a few times. The chain employs TRBV30 and TRBJ2-1; TRBD2 might be the D (6 bases). CDR1 and CDR2 (germline): GTSNPN, SVGIG (reference sequence). The CDR3 spans 15 residues. Trimming cost V 3 bases and J 2 bases, with 14 bases left between them. The CDR3 here is CAWRTGGLTYNEQFF. The CDR3 nucleotides read TGTGCCTGGAGAACCGGAGGGCTAACCTACAATGAGCAGTTCTTC.

The V and J genes are TRBV7-6 and TRBJ2-1; D could derive from TRBD1 or TRBD2 (6 bases each). Germline V lookup: CDR1 SGHVS, CDR2 FNYEAQ. V gave up 1 base and J gave up 2 bases, with 12 bases separating them. The length of the CDR3 is 16 residues. CDR3 region: CASSLGSGAPYNEQFF. CDR3 nucleotide sequence: TGTGCCAGCAGCTTAGGATCGGGGGCACCCTACAATGAGCAGTTCTTC.

This clonotype was recorded at least ten times. The chain carries TRBV12-3 or TRBV12-4 and TRBJ2-7; D call uncertain. The ends were cut back, 3 bases at V and 6 bases at J, with 12 bases in the middle. This CDR3 contains 13 residues. CDR3 nucleotides: TGTGCCAGCAGTTTTACCCTTAACTCCGAGCAGTACTTC. It encodes CASSFTLNSEQYF.